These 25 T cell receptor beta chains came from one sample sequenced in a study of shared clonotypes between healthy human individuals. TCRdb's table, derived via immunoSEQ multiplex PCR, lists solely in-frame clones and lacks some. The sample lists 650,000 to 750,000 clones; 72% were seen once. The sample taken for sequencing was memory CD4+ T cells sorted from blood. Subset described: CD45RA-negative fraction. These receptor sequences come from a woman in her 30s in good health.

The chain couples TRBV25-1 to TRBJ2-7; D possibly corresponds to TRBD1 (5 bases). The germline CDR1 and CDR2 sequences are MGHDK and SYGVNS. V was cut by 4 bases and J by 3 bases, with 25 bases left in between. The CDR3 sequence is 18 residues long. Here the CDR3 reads CASSGQTAFSPFSYEQYF. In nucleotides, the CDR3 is TGTGCCAGCAGTGGACAGACAGCCTTTTCCCCCTTTAGCTACGAGCAGTACTTC.

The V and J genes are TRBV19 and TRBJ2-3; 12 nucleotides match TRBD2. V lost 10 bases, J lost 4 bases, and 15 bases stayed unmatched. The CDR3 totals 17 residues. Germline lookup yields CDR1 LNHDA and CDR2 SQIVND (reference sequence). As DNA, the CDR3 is TGTGCCACCAATGGACTAGCGGGACCAAGAGGTTCAGATACGCAGTATTTT. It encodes CATNGLAGPRGSDTQYF.

CDR3 sequence reads: CASSPRSANEKLFF. The CDR3 coding sequence is TGTGCCAGCAGCCCTCGCTCGGCTAATGAAAAACTGTTTTTT. The rearrangement joins TRBV14 to TRBJ1-4; the D is unclear. Looked up from germline, CDR1 is SGHDN and CDR2 is FVKESK. Between the trimmed V and J ends, which lost 4 bases and 3 bases, there was a span of 9 bases. CDR3 length: 14 residues.

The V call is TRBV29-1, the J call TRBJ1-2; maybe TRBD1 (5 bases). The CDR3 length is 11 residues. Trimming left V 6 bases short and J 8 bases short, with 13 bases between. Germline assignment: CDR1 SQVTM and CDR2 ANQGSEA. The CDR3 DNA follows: TGCAGCGTGGGCGACAGAGGAGGCTACACCTTC. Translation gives CSVGDRGGYTF.

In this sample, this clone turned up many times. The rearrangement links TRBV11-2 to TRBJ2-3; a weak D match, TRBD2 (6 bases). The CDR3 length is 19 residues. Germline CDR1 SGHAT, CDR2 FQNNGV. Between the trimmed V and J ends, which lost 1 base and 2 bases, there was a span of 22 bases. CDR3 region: CASSLVGGGFFETTDTQYF. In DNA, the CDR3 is TGTGCCAGCAGCTTAGTCGGGGGAGGCTTCTTCGAAACCACAGATACGCAGTATTTT.

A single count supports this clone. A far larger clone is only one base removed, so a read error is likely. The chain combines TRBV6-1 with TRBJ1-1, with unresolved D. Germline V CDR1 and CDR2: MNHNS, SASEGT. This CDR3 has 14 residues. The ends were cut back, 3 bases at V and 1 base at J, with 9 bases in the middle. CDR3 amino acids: CASSEPEQNTEAFF. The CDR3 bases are TGTGCCAGCAGTGAGCCGGAGCAGAACACTGAAGCTTTCTTT.

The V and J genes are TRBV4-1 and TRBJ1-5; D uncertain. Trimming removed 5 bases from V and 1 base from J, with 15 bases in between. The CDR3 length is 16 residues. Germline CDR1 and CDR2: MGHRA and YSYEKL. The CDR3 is CASSTRALESNQPQHF. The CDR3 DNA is TGCGCCAGCAGCACCCGGGCGCTCGAAAGCAATCAGCCCCAGCATTTT.

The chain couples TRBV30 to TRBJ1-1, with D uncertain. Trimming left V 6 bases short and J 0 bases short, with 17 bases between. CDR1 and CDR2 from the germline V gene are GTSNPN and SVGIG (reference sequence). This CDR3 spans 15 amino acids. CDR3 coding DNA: TGTGCCTGCCCTATGGAGCGAGGAATGAACACTGAAGCTTTCTTT. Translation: CACPMERGMNTEAFF.

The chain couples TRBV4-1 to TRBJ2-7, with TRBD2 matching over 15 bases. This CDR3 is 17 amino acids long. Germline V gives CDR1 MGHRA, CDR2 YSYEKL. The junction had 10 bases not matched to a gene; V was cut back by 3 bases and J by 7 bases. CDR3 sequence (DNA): TGCGCCAGCAGCCATGGACTAGCGGGAGGGCGCTTGGAGGAGCAGTACTTC. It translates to CASSHGLAGGRLEEQYF.

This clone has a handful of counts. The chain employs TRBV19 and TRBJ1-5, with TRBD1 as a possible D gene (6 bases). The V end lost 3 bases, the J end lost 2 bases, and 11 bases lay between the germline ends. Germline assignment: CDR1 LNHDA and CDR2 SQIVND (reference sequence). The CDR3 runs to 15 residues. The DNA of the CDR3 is TGTGCCAGTAGTATCTGGACAGCCGGCAATCAGCCCCAGCATTTT. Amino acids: CASSIWTAGNQPQHF.

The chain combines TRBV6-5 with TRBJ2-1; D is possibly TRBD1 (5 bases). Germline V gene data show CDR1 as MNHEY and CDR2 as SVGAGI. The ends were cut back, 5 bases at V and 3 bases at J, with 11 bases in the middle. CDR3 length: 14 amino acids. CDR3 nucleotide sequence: TGTGCCAGCAGTGGGCCCCAGGGCTACAATGAGCAGTTCTTC. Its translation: CASSGPQGYNEQFF.

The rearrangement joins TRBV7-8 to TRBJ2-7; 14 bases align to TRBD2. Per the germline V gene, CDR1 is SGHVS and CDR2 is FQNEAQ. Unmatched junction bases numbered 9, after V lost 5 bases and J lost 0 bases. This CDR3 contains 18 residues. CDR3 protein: CASSSLGLAGGLSYEQYF. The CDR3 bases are TGTGCCAGCAGCAGCCTTGGACTAGCGGGAGGCCTCTCCTACGAGCAGTACTTC.

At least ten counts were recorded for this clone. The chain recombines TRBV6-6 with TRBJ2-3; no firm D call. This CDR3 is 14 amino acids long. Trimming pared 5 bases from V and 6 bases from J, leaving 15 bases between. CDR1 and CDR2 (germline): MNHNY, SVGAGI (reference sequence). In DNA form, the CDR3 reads TGTGCCAGCAGTCCCCTAAGCAGCCAGGATACGCAGTATTTT. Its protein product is CASSPLSSQDTQYF.

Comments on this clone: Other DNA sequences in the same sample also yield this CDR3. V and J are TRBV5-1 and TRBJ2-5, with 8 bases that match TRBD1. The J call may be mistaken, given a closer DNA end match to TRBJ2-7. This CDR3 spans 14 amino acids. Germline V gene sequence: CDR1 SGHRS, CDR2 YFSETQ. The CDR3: CASSLGQGPYEQYF. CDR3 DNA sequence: TGCGCCAGCAGCTTAGGACAGGGACCTTACGAGCAGTACTTC.

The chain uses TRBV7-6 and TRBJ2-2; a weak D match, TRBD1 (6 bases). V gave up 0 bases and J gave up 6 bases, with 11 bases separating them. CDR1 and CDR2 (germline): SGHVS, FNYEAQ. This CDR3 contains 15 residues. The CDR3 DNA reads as TGTGCCAGCAGCTTAGCGGACAGAACGGCCGGGGAGCTGTTTTTT. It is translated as CASSLADRTAGELFF.

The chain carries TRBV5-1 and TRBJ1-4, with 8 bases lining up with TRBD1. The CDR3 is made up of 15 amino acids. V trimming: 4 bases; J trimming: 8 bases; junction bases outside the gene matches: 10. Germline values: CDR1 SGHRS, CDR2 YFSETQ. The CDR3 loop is CASSIGDRGGEKLFF. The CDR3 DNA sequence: TGCGCCAGCAGCATCGGAGACAGGGGAGGCGAAAAACTGTTTTTT. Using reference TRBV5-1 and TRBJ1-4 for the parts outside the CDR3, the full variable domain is KAGVTQTPRYLIKTRGQQVTLSCSPISGHRSVSWYQQTPGQGLQFLFEYFSETQRNKGNFPGRFSGRQFSNSRSEMNVSTLELGDSALYLCASSIGDRGGEKLFFGSGTQLSVL.

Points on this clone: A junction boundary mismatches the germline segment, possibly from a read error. The CDR3 protein is CAVGSIEKLFF. CDR3 nucleotides: TGCGCGGTCGGGTCTATAGAAAAACTGTTTTTT. The genes are TRBV28 and TRBJ1-4; no firm D call. The length of the CDR3 is 11 residues. In germline, CDR1 is MDHEN, CDR2 SYDVKM.

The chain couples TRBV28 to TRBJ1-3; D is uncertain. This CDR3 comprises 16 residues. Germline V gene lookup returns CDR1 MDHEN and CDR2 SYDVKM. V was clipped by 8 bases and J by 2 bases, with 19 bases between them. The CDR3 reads CASGRYQPRTGNTIYF. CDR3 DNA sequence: TGTGCCAGCGGGCGGTATCAACCTAGGACTGGAAACACCATATATTTT. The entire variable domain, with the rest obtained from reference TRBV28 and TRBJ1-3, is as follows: DVKVTQSSRYLVKRTGEKVFLECVQDMDHENMFWYRQDPGLGLRLIYFSYDVKMKEKGDIPEGYSVSREKKERFSLILESASTNQTSMYLCASGRYQPRTGNTIYFGEGSWLTVV.

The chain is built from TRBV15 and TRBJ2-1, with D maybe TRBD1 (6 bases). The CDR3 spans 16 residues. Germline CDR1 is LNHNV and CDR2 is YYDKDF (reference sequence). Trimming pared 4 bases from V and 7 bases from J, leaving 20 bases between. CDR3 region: CATSKDVRGARNEQFF. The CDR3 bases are TGTGCCACCAGCAAAGATGTCAGGGGCGCACGGAATGAGCAGTTCTTC. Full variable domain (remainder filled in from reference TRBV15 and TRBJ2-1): DAMVIQNPRYQVTQFGKPVTLSCSQTLNHNVMYWYQQKSSQAPKLLFHYYDKDFNNEADTPDNFQSRRPNTSFCFLDIRSPGLGDTAMYLCATSKDVRGARNEQFFGPGTRLTVL.

The DNA for the CDR3 is TGTGCCAGCAGCCGGCCCTGGGACAGGGGAATGGTAGATACGCAGTATTTT. Translated, it gives CASSRPWDRGMVDTQYF. The V call is TRBV28, the J call TRBJ2-3; 10 nucleotides line up with TRBD1. V trimming: 6 bases; J trimming: 5 bases; junction bases outside the gene matches: 14. The CDR3 is made up of 17 amino acids. Germline V gives CDR1 MDHEN, CDR2 SYDVKM. Using reference TRBV28 and TRBJ2-3 for the parts outside the CDR3, the full variable domain is DVKVTQSSRYLVKRTGEKVFLECVQDMDHENMFWYRQDPGLGLRLIYFSYDVKMKEKGDIPEGYSVSREKKERFSLILESASTNQTSMYLCASSRPWDRGMVDTQYFGPGTRLTVL.

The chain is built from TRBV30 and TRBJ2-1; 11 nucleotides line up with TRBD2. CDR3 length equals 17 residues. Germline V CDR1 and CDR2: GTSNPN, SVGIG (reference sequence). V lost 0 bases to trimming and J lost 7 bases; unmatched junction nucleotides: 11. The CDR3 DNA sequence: TGTGCCTGGAGTGTTCGTTATACTAGCGGGAGAGGTAATGAGCAGTTCTTC. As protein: CAWSVRYTSGRGNEQFF. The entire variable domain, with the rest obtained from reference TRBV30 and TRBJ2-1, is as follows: SQTIHQWPATLVQPVGSPLSLECTVEGTSNPNLYWYRQAAGRGLQLLFYSVGIGQISSEVPQNLSASRPQDRQFILSSKKLLLSDSGFYLCAWSVRYTSGRGNEQFFGPGTRLTVL.

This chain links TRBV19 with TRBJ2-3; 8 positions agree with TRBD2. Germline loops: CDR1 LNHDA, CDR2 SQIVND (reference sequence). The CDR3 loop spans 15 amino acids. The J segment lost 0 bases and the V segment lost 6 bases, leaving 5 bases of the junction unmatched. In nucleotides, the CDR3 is TGTGCCAGTAGAAGTAGCGGGGTTAGCACAGATACGCAGTATTTT. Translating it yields CASRSSGVSTDTQYF.

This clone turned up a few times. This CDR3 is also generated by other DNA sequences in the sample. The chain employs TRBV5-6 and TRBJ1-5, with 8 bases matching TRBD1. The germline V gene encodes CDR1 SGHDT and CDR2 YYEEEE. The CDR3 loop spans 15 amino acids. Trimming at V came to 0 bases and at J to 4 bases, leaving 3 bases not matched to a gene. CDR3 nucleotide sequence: TGTGCCAGCAGCTTGGCCGACAGGGGTAATCAGCCCCAGCATTTT. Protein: CASSLADRGNQPQHF.

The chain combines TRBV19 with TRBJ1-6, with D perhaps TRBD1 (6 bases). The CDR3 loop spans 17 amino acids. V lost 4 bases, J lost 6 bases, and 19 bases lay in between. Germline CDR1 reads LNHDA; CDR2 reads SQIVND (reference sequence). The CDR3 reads CASSTQTGTHSNSPLHF. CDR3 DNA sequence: TGTGCCAGTAGTACTCAAACCGGGACACATAGTAATTCACCCCTCCACTTT.

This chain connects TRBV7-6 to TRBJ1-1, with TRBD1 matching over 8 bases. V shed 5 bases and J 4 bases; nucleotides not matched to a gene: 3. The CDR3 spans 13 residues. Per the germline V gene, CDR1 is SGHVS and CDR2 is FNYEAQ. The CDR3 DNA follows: TGTGCCAGCAGCGCTACAGGGGGCACTGAAGCTTTCTTT. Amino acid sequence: CASSATGGTEAFF.